The rows below give T cell receptor beta chains drawn from one sample of a study of spatial heterogeneity in lung cancer. TCRdb re-called the 5' RACE reads through MiXCR, storing one row per CDR3 protein. Seen here are tens of thousands of distinct CDR3 sequences, approximately 14% observed once, and the top ten hold about 55%. This specimen consisted of PBMCs, obtained at surgery. The source is a male donor with early-stage non-small cell lung cancer. Each CDR3 is given with its conserved first and last residue. A D gene is named only where the DNA matches it firmly. The size entry is marked missing in some rows and otherwise reads once, few, many or a size class.

clone_size	d_call	j_call	v_call	cdr3_aa	cdr3_nt
-	TRBD1	TRBJ2-2	TRBV28	CASSPTGAYGGELFF	TGTGCCAGCAGTCCCACAGGGGCTTATGGCGGGGAGCTGTTTTTT
many	-	TRBJ2-4	TRBV4-2	CASSPHQGNIQYF	TGTGCCAGCAGCCCCCACCAGGGAAACATTCAGTACTTC
many	TRBD1	TRBJ2-7	TRBV4-3	CASSPGQGRYEQYF	TGCGCCAGCAGCCCGGGACAGGGTCGTTACGAGCAGTACTTC
many	TRBD1	TRBJ1-2	TRBV3-1	CASSRTGEGYTF	TGTGCCAGCAGCCGGACAGGGGAAGGCTACACCTTC
-	-	TRBJ2-5	TRBV6-1	CASSATSGWETRYF	TGTGCCAGCAGTGCGACTAGTGGTTGGGAGACCCGGTACTTC
-	-	TRBJ2-3	TRBV24-1	CATSGADTQYF	TGTGCCACCAGTGGGGCCGATACGCAGTATTTT
medium-sized	-	TRBJ2-5	TRBV29-1	CSSAREQETQYF	TGCAGCTCGGCCAGGGAGCAGGAGACCCAGTACTTC
few	-	TRBJ1-3	TRBV6-5	CASSYRGSGNTIYF	TGTGCCAGCAGTTACAGGGGCTCTGGAAACACCATATATTTT
-	-	TRBJ2-6	TRBV24-1	CATASSGANVLTF	TGTGCCACCGCCAGCTCTGGGGCCAACGTCCTGACTTTC
once	-	TRBJ2-5	TRBV12-3/TRBV12-4	CASSLSFSALETQYF	TGTGCCAGCAGTTTAAGTTTTAGCGCTCTGGAGACCCAGTACTTC
many	TRBD2	TRBJ2-2	TRBV28	CASSLRLAGVTGELFF	TGTGCCAGCAGTTTGCGGCTAGCGGGAGTAACCGGGGAGCTGTTTTTT
few	-	TRBJ1-1	TRBV6-5	CASSHGRYTEAFF	TGTGCCAGCAGTCACGGACGGTACACTGAAGCTTTCTTT
few	TRBD1	TRBJ1-4	TRBV6-5	CASRDTGGAYEKLFF	TGTGCCAGCAGGGATACAGGGGGCGCTTATGAAAAACTGTTTTTT
many	-	TRBJ2-5	TRBV7-3	CASSLGSGVGQETQYF	TGTGCCAGCAGCTTAGGCAGCGGAGTGGGTCAAGAGACCCAGTACTTC
-	TRBD2	TRBJ2-1	TRBV5-6	CASSLERGSSYNEQFF	TGTGCCAGCAGCTTGGAGCGGGGGTCATCCTACAATGAGCAGTTCTTC
-	-	TRBJ1-1	TRBV6-1	CASTPTKVGTEAFF	TGTGCCAGCACCCCCACGAAAGTGGGGACTGAAGCTTTCTTT